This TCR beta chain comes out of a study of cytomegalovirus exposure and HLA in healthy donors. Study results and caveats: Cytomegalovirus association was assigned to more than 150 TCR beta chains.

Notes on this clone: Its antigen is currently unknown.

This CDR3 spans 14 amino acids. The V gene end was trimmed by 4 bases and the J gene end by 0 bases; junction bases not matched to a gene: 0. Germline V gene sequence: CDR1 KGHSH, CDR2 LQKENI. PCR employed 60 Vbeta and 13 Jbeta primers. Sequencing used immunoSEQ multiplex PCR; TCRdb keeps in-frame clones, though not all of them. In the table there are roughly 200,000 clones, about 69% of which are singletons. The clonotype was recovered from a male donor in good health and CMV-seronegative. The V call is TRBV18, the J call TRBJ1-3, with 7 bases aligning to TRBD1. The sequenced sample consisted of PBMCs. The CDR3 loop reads CASSRDSSGNTIYF. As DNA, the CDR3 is TGTGCCAGCTCACGGGACAGCTCTGGAAACACCATATATTTT. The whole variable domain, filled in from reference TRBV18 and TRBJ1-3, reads NAGVMQNPRHLVRRRGQEARLRCSPMKGHSHVYWYRQLPEEGLKFMVYLQKENIIDESGMPKERFSAEFPKEGPSILRIQQVVRGDSAAYFCASSRDSSGNTIYFGEGSWLTVV.